This is a list of T cell receptor beta chains from one sample in a study of T cells in Graves' hyperthyroidism and ophthalmopathy. TCRdb fed the multiplex PCR reads into MiXCR, producing one record per CDR3 protein. This repertoire shows approximately 410,000 distinct CDR3 sequences, about an eighth found once; its top ten account for 5% to 6%. Input material: blood. The receptors derive from a woman aged 18-29 years with Graves' hyperthyroidism. The CDR3 runs from the conserved cysteine through the conserved F or W. D genes are given only for firm matches. Clone size is stated in some rows and not others, as once, few, many or a class when expanded.

TRBV2	TRBD1	-	TRBJ1-5	CASSWDRGRNQPQHF	TGTGCCAGCAGCTGGGACAGGGGTCGCAATCAGCCCCAGCATTTT
TRBV10-3	TRBD2	many	TRBJ2-7	CAISPGLGSTYEQYF	TGTGCCATCAGTCCCGGACTAGGTAGTACCTACGAGCAGTACTTC
TRBV6-9	-	few	TRBJ2-5	CASSYGLASETQYF	TGTGCCAGCAGTTACGGTCTAGCTTCCGAGACCCAGTACTTC
TRBV20-1	TRBD1	many	TRBJ2-7	CSAKGTVDGEQYF	TGCAGTGCTAAGGGGACAGTGGATGGGGAGCAGTACTTC
TRBV6-2/TRBV6-3	-	-	TRBJ2-7	CASRSGIYEQYF	TGTGCCAGCAGATCGGGGATCTACGAGCAGTACTTC
TRBV5-1	TRBD2	many	TRBJ2-3	CASSNRRTLAGVEDTQYF	TGCGCCAGCAGCAACCGGCGGACGCTAGCGGGAGTTGAGGATACGCAGTATTTT
TRBV11-2	-	many	TRBJ2-2	CASSPVLSGELFF	TGTGCCAGCAGCCCCGTGCTGTCCGGGGAGCTGTTTTTT
TRBV4-1	TRBD2	-	TRBJ2-3	CASSQGGHRLPSGRGGGDTQYF	TGCGCCAGCAGCCAAGGGGGCCACAGACTGCCTAGCGGGAGGGGCGGCGGCGATACGCAGTATTTT
TRBV20-1	TRBD2	many	TRBJ2-2	CSVAGVVNGELFF	TGCAGTGTAGCGGGAGTGGTTAACGGGGAGCTGTTTTTT
TRBV24-1	-	few	TRBJ2-2	CATSGAGITGELFF	TGTGCCACCAGTGGCGCGGGAATCACCGGGGAGCTGTTTTTT
TRBV5-1	-	many	TRBJ1-1	CASSLEIANTEAFF	TGCGCCAGCAGCTTGGAGATAGCGAACACTGAAGCTTTCTTT
TRBV7-9	TRBD2	-	TRBJ2-3	CASSLGTSGSLDTQYF	TGTGCCAGCAGCCTCGGGACTAGCGGGAGTTTGGATACGCAGTATTTT
TRBV12-3/TRBV12-4	TRBD2	-	TRBJ2-7	CASSEGLADLYEQYF	TGTGCCAGCAGTGAGGGACTAGCGGACCTATACGAGCAGTACTTC
TRBV7-9	TRBD1	-	TRBJ2-3	CASSLGTGGAADTQYF	TGTGCCAGCAGCTTAGGGACAGGGGGCGCCGCAGATACGCAGTATTTT
TRBV2	TRBD2	many	TRBJ2-7	CASSEALPPASGTPYEQYF	TGTGCCAGCAGTGAAGCGCTTCCCCCGGCTAGCGGGACTCCCTACGAGCAGTACTTC
TRBV3-1	-	many	TRBJ1-1	CASSQLQGNTEAFF	TGTGCCAGCAGCCAATTACAGGGGAACACTGAAGCTTTCTTT
TRBV6-1	TRBD1	-	TRBJ1-2	CTSSPGQRYGYTF	TGTACCAGCAGCCCGGGACAGCGATATGGCTACACCTTC
TRBV5-6	-	-	TRBJ2-5	CASSFERVQETQYF	TGTGCCAGCAGCTTTGAGAGGGTACAAGAGACCCAGTACTTC
TRBV19	-	few	TRBJ1-3	CASAMDGAGNTIYF	TGTGCCAGTGCTATGGACGGGGCTGGAAACACCATATATTTT
TRBV28	-	many	TRBJ2-1	CASSLSAGEQFF	TGTGCCAGCAGTCTATCCGCGGGTGAGCAGTTCTTC
TRBV12-3/TRBV12-4	TRBD1	many	TRBJ1-2	CASWDSNNYGYTF	TGTGCCAGCTGGGACAGCAATAACTATGGCTACACCTTC
TRBV28	TRBD1	many	TRBJ2-4	CASSVTGVDIQYF	TGTGCCAGCAGTGTAACAGGGGTGGACATTCAGTACTTC
TRBV19	-	-	TRBJ2-1	CASSAMTSAPQFF	TGTGCCAGTAGCGCCATGACTAGTGCCCCACAGTTCTTC
TRBV20-1	-	many	TRBJ2-1	CSARQLNSYNEQFF	TGCAGTGCTAGACAGTTGAATTCCTACAATGAGCAGTTCTTC
TRBV20-1	-	many	TRBJ1-2	CSARDSLANYGYTF	TGCAGTGCTAGGGACAGCCTAGCTAACTATGGCTACACCTTC
TRBV29-1	-	-	TRBJ1-2	CSVTSPGASGYTF	TGCAGCGTTACCTCCCCCGGGGCTAGTGGCTACACCTTC
TRBV4-2	TRBD2	few	TRBJ2-2	CASSPGGSSGISGELFF	TGTGCCAGCAGCCCCGGGGGTTCTAGCGGGATCTCCGGGGAGCTGTTTTTT
TRBV28	-	many	TRBJ2-7	CASSLYRGGGWQYF	TGTGCCAGCAGTTTATACCGCGGAGGGGGCTGGCAGTACTTC
TRBV12-5	-	many	TRBJ1-2	CASGLRTDGYGYTF	TGTGCTAGTGGTTTGAGGACAGATGGCTATGGCTACACCTTC